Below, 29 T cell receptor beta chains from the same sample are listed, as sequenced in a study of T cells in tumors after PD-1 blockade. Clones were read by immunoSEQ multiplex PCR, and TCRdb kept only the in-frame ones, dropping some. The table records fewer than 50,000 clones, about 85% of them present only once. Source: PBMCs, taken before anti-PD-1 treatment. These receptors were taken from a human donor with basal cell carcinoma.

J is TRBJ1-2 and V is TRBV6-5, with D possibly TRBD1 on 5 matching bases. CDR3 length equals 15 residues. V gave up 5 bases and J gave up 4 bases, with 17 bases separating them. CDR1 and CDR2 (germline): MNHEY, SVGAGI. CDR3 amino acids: CASSPLRDRGYGYTF. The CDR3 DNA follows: TGTGCCAGCAGTCCTCTCAGGGATAGGGGCTATGGCTACACCTTC.

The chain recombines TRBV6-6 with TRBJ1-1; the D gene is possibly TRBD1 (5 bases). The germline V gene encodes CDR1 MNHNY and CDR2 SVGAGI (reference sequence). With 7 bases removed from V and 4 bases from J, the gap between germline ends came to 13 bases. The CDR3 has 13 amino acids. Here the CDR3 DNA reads TGTGCCAGCATCCAGGGAGGGAGCACTGAAGCTTTCTTT. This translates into CASIQGGSTEAFF.

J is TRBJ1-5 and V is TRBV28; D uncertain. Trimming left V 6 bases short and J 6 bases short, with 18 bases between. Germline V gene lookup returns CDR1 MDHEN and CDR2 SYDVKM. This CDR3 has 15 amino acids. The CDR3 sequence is CASSYDPGSAQPQHF. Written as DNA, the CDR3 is TGTGCCAGCAGCTACGACCCAGGTTCCGCTCAGCCCCAGCATTTT. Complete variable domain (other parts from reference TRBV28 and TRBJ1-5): DVKVTQSSRYLVKRTGEKVFLECVQDMDHENMFWYRQDPGLGLRLIYFSYDVKMKEKGDIPEGYSVSREKKERFSLILESASTNQTSMYLCASSYDPGSAQPQHFGDGTRLSIL.

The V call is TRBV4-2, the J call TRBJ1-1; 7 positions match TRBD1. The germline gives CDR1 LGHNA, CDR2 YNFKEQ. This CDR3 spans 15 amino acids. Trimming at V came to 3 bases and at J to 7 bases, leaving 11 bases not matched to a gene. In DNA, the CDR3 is TGTGCCAGCAGCCAGACCACAGGGGCAAATATTGAAGCTTTCTTT. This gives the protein CASSQTTGANIEAFF.

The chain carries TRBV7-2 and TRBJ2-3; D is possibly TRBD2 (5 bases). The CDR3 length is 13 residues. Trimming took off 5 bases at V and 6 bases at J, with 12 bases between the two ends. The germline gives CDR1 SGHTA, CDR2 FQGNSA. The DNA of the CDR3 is TGTGCCAGCAGCATACTAGTTTACGATACGCAGTATTTT. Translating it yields CASSILVYDTQYF.

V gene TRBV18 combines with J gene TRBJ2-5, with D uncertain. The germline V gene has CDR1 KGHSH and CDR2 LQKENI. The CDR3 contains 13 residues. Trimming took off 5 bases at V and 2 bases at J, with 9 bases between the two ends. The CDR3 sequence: CASSTSEQETQYF. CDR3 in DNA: TGTGCCAGCTCAACCAGCGAACAAGAGACCCAGTACTTC.

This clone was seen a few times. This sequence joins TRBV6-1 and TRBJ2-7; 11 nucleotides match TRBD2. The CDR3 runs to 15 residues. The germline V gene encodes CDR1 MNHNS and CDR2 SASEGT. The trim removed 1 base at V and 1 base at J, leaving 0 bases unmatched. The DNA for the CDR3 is TGTGCCAGCAGTGAAGGGACTAGCGGGTCCTACGAGCAGTACTTC. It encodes CASSEGTSGSYEQYF.

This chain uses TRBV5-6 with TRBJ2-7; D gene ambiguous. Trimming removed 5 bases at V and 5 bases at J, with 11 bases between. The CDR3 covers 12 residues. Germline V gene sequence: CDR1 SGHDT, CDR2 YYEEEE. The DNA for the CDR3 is TGTGCCAGCAGTAGGATAGGGAACGAGCAGTACTTC. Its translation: CASSRIGNEQYF.

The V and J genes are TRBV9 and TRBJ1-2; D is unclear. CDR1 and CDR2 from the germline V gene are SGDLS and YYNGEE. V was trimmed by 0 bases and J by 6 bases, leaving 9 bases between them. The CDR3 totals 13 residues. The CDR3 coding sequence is TGTGCCAGCAGCGTAGACGGCGGGAATGGCTACACCTTC. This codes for CASSVDGGNGYTF.

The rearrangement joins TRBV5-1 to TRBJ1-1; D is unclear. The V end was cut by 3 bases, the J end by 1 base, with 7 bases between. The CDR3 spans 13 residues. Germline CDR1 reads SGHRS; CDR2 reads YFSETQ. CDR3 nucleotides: TGCGCCAGCAGCTCCGTAGGGAACACTGAAGCTTTCTTT. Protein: CASSSVGNTEAFF.

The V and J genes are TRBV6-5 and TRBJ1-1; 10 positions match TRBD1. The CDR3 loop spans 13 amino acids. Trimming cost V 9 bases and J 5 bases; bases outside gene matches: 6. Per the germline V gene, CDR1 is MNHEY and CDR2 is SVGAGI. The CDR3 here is CASRDRGRTEAFF. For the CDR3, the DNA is TGTGCCAGTAGAGACAGGGGGCGGACTGAAGCTTTCTTT.

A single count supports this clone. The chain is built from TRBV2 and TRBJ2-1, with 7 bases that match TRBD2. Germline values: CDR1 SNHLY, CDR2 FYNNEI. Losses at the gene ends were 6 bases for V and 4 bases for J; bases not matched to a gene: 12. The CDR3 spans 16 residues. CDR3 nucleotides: TGTGCCAGCAGGGGTTTTATGGGGGGGGAATACAATGAGCAGTTCTTC. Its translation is CASRGFMGGEYNEQFF.

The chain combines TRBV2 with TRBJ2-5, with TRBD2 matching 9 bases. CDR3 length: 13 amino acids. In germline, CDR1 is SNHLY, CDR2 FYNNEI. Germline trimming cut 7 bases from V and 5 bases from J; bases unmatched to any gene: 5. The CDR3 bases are TGTGCCAGCATCGCGGGGGGGCAGGAGACCCAGTACTTC. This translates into CASIAGGQETQYF.

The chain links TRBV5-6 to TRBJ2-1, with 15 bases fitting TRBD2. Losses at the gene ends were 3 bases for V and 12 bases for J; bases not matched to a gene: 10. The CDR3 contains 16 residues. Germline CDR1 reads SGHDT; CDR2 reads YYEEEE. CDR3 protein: CASSYRTSGGAPGQFF. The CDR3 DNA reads TGTGCCAGCAGCTATCGGACTAGCGGGGGGGCCCCTGGGCAGTTCTTC.

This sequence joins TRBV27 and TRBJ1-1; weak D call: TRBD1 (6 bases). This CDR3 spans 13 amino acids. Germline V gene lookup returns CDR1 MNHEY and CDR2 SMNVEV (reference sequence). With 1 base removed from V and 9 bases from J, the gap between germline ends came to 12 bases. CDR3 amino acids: CASSLLWGAQAFF. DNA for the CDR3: TGTGCCAGCAGTTTATTGTGGGGGGCCCAAGCTTTCTTT.

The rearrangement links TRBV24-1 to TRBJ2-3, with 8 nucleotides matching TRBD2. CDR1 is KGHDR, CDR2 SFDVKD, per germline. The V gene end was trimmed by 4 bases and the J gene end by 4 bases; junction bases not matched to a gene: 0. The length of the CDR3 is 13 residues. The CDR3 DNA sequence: TGTGCCACCAGTGACGGGGGGGCAGATACGCAGTATTTT. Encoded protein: CATSDGGADTQYF.

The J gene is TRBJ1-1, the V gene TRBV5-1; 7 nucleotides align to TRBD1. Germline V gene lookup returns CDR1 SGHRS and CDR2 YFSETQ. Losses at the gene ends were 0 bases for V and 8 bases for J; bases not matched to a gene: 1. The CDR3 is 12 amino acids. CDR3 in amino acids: CASSLGDSEAFF. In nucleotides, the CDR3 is TGCGCCAGCAGCTTGGGGGACAGCGAAGCTTTCTTT.

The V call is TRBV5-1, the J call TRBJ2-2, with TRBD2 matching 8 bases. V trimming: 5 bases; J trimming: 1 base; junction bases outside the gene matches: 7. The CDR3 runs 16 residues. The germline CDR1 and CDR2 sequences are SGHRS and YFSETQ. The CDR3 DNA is TGCGCCAGCAGGCCAAGCGGGGGCAAGAACACCGGGGAGCTGTTTTTT. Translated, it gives CASRPSGGKNTGELFF.

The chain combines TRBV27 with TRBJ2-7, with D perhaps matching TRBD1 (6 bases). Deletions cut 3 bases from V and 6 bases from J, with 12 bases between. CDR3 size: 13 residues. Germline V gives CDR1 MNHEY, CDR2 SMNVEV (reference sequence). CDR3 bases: TGTGCCAGCAGTTTGGCCGCAGGGGTCGAGCAGTACTTC. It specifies CASSLAAGVEQYF.

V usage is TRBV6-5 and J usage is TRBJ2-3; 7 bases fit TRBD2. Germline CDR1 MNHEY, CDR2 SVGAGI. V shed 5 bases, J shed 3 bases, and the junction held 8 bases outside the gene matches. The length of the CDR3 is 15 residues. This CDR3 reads CASSPGTTPTDTQYF. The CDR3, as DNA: TGTGCCAGCAGTCCCGGGACTACCCCTACAGATACGCAGTATTTT.

CDR3 amino acids: CASSQPTGYNEQFF. The CDR3 DNA reads TGTGCCAGCAGCCAACCTACGGGCTACAATGAGCAGTTCTTC. The chain uses TRBV3-1 (or the pseudogene TRBV3-2) and TRBJ2-1; D ambiguous. The CDR3 totals 14 residues. Germline CDR1 is LGHDT and CDR2 is YNNKEL (reference sequence). The V end was cut by 2 bases, the J end by 3 bases, with 8 bases between.

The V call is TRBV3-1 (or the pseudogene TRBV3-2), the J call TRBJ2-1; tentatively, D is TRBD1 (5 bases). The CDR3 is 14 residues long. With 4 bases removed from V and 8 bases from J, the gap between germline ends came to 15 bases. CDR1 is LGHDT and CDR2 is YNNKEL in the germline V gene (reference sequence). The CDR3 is CASSLSPTVYEQFF. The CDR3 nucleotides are TGTGCCAGCAGCCTGTCCCCGACAGTCTATGAGCAGTTCTTC.

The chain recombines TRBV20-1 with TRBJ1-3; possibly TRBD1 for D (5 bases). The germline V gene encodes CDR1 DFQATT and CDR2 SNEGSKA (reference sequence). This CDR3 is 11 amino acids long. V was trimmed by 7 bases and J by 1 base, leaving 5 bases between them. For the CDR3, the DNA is TGCAGTGAGGGGTCTGGAAACACCATATATTTT. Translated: CSEGSGNTIYF.

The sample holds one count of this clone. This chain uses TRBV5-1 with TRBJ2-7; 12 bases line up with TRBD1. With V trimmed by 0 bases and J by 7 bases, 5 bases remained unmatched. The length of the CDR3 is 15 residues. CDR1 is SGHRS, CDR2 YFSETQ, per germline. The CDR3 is CASSLVGQGAEEQYF. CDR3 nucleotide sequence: TGCGCCAGCAGCTTGGTGGGACAGGGGGCGGAAGAGCAGTACTTC.

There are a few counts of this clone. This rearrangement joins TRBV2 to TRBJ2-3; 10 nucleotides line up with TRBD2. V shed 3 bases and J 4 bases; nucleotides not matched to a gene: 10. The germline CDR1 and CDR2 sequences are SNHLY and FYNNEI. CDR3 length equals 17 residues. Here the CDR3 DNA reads TGTGCCAGCAGTGATCCCGGGCTAGCGGGGGAATCAGATACGCAGTATTTT. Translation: CASSDPGLAGESDTQYF.

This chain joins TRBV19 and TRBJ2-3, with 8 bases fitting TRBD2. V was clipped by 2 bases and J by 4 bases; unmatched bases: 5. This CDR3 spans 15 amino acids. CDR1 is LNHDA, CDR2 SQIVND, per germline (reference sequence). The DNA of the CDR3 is TGTGCCAGTAGTATAAGAGCGGGGGTTGCAGATACGCAGTATTTT. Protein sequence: CASSIRAGVADTQYF.

CDR3 DNA sequence: TGCGCCAGCAGCTTGGGAGGTCTTAGCACAGATACGCAGTATTTT. This encodes CASSLGGLSTDTQYF. The V call is TRBV5-1, the J call TRBJ2-3; D unresolved. V lost 0 bases and J lost 0, with 8 bases in between. Germline CDR1 reads SGHRS; CDR2 reads YFSETQ. The CDR3 is 15 residues long.

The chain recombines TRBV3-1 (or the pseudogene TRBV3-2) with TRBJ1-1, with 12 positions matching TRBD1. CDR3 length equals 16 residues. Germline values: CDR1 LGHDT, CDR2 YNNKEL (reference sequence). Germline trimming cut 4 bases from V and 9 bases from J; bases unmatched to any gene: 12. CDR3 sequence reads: CASSRSGTGGLLQAFF. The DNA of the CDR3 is TGTGCCAGCAGCCGTTCCGGGACAGGGGGCCTTCTTCAAGCTTTCTTT.

CDR3 nucleotides: TGTGCCAGCAGCCATACAGTGAACACTGAAGCTTTCTTT. It is translated as CASSHTVNTEAFF. The chain recombines TRBV16 with TRBJ1-1; unclear D gene. CDR3 size: 13 residues. Trimming shortened V by 3 bases and J by 0 bases, and 5 bases separated the two germline ends. CDR1 KGHSY and CDR2 FQNENV come from the germline V gene.